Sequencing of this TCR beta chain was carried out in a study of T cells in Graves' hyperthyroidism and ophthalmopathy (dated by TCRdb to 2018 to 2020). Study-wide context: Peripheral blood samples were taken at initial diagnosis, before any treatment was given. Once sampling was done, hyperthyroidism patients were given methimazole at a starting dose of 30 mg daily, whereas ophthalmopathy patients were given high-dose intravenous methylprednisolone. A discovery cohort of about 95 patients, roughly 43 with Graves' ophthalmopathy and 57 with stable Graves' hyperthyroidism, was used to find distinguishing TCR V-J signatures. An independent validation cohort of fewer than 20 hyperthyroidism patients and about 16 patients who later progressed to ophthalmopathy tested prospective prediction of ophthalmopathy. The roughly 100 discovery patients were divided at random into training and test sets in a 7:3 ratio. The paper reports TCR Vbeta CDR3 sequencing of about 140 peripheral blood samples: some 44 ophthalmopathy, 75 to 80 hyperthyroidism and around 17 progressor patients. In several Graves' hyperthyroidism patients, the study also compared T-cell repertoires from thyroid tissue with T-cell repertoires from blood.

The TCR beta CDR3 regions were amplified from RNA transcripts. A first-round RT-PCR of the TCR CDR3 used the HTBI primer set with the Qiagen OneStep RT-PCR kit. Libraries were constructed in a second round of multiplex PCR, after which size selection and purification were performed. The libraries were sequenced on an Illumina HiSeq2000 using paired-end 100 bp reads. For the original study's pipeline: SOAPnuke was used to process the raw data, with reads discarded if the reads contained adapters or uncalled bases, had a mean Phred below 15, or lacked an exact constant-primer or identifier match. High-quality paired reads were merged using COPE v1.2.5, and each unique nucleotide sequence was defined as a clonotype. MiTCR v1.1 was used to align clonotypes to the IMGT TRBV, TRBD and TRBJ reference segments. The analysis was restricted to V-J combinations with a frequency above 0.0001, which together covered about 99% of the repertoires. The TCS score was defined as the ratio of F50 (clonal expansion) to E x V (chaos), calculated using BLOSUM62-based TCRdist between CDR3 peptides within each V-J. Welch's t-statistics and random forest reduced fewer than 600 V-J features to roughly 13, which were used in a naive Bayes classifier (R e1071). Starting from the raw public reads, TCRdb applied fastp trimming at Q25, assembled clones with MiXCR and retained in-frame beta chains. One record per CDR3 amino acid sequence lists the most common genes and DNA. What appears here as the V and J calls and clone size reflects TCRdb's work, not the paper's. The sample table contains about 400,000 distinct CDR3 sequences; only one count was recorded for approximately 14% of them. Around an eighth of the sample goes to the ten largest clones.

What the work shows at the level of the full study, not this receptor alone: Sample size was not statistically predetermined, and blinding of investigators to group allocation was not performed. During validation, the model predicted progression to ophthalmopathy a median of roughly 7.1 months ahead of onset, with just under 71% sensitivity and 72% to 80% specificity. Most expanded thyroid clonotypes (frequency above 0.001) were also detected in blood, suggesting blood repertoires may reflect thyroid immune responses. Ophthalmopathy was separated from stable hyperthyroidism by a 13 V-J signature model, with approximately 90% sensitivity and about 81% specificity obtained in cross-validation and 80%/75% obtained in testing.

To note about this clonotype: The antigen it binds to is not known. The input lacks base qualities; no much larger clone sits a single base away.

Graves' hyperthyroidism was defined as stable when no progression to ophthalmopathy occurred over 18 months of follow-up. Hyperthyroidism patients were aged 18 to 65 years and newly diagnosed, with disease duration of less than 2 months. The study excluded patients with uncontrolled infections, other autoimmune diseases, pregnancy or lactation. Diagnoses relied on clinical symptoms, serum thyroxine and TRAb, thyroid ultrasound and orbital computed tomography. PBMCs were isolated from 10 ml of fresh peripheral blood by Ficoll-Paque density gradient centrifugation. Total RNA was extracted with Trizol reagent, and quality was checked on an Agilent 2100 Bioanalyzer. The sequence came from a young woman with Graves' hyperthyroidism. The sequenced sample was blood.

The CDR3 region reads CASSHGTGPVLAKNIQYF. At the DNA level, the sequence is TGTGCCAGCAGCCACGGGACAGGGCCCGTCCTAGCCAAAAACATTCAGTACTTC. The receptor chain draws on TRBV3-1 and TRBJ2-4, with 9 central nucleotides matching TRBD1. Ends trimmed: V by 3 bases, J by 0 bases; bases unmatched to a gene: 9. Its CDR3 holds 18 amino acids, cysteine through phenylalanine. Left in the record is the CDR3 DNA by itself, 54 bases read in frame from the first base. CDR1 and CDR2, per the germline V gene (reference sequence), are LGHDT and YNNKEL.